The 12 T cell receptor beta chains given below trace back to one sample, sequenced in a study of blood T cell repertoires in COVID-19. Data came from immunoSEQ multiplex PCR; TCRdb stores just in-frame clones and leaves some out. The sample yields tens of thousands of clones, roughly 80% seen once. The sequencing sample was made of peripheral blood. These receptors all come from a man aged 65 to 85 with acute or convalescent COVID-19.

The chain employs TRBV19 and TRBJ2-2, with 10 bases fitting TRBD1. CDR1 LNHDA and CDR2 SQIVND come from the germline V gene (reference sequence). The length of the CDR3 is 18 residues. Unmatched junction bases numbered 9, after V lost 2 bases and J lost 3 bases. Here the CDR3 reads CASSISPGQGYYTGELFF. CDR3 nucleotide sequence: TGTGCCAGTAGTATATCACCGGGACAGGGGTATTACACCGGGGAGCTGTTTTTT.

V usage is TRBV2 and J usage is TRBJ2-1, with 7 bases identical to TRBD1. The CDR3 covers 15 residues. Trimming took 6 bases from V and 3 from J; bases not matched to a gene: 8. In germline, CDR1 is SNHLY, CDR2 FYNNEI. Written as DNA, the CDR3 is TGTGCCAGCAGAGCTGACAGGGCCTTCTACAATGAGCAGTTCTTC. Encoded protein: CASRADRAFYNEQFF.

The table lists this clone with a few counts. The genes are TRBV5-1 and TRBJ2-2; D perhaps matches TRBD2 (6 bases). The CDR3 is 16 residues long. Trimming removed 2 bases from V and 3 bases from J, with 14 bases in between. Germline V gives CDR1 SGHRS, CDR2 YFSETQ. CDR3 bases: TGCGCCAGCAGCTTTTCTGGGGGGACGGACACCGGGGAGCTGTTTTTT. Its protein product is CASSFSGGTDTGELFF.

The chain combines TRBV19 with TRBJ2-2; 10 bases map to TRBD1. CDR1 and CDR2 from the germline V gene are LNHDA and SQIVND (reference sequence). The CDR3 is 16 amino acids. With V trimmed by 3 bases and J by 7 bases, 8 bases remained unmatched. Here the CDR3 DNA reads TGTGCCAGTAGTATTATCGGGACAGGGGATCTCGGGGAGCTGTTTTTT. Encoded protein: CASSIIGTGDLGELFF. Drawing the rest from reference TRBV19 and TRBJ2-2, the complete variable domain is DGGITQSPKYLFRKEGQNVTLSCEQNLNHDAMYWYRQDPGQGLRLIYYSQIVNDFQKGDIAEGYSVSREKKESFPLTVTSAQKNPTAFYLCASSIIGTGDLGELFFGEGSRLTVL.

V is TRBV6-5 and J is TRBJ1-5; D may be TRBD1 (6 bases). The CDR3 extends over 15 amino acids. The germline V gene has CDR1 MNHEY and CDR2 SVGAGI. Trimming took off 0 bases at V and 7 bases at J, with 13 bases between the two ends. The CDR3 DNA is TGTGCCAGCAGTTACTCCCCGACAGGTGGGCAGCCCCAGCATTTT. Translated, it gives CASSYSPTGGQPQHF.

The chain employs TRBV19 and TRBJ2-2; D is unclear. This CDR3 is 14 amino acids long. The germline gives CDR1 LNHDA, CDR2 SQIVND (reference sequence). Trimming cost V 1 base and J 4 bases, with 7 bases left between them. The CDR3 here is CASSIAHFTGELFF. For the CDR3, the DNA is TGTGCCAGTAGTATAGCCCATTTCACCGGGGAGCTGTTTTTT.

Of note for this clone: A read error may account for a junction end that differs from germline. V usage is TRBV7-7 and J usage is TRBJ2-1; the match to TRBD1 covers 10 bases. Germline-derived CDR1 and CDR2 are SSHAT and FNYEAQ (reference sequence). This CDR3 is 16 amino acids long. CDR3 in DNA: TGTGCTAGCAGCTTAGAAATGGGACAGGGGTATGGTGAGCAGTTCTTC. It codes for CASSLEMGQGYGEQFF.

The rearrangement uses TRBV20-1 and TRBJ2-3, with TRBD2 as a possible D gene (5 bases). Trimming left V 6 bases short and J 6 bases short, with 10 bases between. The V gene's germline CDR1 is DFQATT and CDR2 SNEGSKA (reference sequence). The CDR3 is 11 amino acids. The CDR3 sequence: CSAPDYDTQYF. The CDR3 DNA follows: TGCAGTGCCCCCGACTACGATACGCAGTATTTT.

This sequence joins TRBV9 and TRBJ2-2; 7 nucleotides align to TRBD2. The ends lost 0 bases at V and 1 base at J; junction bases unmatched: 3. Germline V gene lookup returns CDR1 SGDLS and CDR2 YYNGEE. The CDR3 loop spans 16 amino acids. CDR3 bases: TGTGCCAGCAGCGTAGGACTAGCCTTGAACACCGGGGAGCTGTTTTTT. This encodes CASSVGLALNTGELFF.

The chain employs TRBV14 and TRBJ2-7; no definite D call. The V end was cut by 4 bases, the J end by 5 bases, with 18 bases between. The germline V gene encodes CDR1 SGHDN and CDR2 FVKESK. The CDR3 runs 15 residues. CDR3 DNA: TGTGCCAGCAGCCCCCTCGAGTTTGAAACCCACGAGCAGTACTTC. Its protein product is CASSPLEFETHEQYF.

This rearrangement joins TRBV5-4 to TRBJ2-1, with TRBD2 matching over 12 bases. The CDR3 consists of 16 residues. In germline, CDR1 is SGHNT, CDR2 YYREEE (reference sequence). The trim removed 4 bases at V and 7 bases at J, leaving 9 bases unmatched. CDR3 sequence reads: CASSPPRLAGGNEQFF. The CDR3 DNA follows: TGTGCCAGCAGCCCGCCCCGGCTAGCGGGGGGGAATGAGCAGTTCTTC.

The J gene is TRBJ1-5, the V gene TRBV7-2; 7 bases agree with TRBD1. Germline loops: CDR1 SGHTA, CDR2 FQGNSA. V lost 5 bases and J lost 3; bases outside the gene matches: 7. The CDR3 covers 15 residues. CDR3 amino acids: CASSPWTGVNQPQHF. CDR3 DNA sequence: TGTGCCAGCAGCCCCTGGACAGGAGTCAATCAGCCCCAGCATTTT.